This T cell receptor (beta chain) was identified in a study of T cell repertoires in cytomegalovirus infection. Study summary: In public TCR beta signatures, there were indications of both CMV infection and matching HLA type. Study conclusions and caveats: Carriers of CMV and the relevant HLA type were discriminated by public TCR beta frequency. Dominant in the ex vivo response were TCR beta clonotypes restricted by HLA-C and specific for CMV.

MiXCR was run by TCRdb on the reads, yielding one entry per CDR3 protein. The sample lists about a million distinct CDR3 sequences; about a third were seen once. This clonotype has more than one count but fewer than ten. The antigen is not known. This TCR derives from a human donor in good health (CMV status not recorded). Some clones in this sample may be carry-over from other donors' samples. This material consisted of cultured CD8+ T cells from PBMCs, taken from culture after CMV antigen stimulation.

The DNA for the CDR3 is TGTGCCAGCAGCTCACGGGACATATTGTACCAAGAGACCCAGTACTTC. It codes for CASSSRDILYQETQYF. The chain links TRBV5-5 to TRBJ2-5; possible D gene TRBD1, 6 bases. The CDR3 totals 16 residues. Germline V gene data show CDR1 as SGHKS and CDR2 as YYEKEE (reference sequence). Trimming removed 3 bases at V and 0 bases at J, with 15 bases between.